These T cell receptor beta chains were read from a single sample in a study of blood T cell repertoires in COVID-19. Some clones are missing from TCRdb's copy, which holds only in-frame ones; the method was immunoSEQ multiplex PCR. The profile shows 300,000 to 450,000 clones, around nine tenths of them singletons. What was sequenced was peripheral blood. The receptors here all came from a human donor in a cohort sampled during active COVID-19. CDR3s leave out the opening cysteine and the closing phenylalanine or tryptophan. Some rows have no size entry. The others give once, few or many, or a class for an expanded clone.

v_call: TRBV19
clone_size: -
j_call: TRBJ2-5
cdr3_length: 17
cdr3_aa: ASSTSLILGTGRIETQY

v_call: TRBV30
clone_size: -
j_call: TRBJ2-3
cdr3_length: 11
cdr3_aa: ALGRSDTDTQY

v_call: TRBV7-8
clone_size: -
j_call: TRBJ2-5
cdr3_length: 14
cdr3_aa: ASSLVGTGGRETQY

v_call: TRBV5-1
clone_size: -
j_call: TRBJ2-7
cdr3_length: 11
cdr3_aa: ASSSGIGYEQY

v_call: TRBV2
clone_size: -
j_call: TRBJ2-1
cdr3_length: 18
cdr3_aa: ASSGIRVSGAPHSYNEQF

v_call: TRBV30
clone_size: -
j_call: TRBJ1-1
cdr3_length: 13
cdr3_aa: AWSVGGGDGAEAF

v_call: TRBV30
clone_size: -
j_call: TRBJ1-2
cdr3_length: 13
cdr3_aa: AWSEGADSNYGYT

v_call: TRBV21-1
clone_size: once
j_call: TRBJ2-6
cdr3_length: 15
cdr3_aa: ASSKEVRNSGANVLT

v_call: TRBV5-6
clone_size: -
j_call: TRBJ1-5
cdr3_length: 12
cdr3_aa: ASSLVGRNQPQH

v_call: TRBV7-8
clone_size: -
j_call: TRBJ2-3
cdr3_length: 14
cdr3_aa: ASSPTGLGTGDTQY

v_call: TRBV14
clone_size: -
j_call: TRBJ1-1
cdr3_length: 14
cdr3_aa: ASSQPQTGPNTEAF

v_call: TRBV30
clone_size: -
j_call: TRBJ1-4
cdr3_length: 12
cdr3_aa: AWSSGRSYEKLF

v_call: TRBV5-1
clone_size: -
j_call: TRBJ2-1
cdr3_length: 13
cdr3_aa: ASSLVAGGNNEQF

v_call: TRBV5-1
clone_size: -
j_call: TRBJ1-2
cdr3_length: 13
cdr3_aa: ASSRGQNLNYGYT

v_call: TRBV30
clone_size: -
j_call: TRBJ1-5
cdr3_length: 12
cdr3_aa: ACEWGSADQPQH

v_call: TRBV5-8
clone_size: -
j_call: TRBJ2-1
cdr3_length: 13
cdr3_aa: ASSLGLSSYNEQF

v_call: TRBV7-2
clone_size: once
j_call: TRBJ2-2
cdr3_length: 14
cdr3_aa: ASSPTPGLDTGELF

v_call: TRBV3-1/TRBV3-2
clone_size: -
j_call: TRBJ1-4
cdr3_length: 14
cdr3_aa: ASSQEETANNEKLF

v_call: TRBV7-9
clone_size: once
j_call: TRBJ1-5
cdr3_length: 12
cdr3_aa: ASSSGGSGTEPF

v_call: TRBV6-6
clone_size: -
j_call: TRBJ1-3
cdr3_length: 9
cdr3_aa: ASSSTGTDV

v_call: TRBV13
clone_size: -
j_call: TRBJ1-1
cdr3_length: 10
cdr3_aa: ASSFPRAEAF

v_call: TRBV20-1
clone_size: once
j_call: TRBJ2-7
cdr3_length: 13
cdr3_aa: SASWGLAGRYEQY

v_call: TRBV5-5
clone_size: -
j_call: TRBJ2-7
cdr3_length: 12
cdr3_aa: ASSLIAGGGEQY

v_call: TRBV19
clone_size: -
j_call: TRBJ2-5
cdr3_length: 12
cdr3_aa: ASSTSTIQETQY

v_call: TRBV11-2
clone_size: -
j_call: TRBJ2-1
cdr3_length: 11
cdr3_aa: ASRLGGGNEQF

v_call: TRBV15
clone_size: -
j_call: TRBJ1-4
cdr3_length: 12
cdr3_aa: ATSRAPGGEKLF

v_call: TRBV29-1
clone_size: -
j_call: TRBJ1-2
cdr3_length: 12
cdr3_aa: SVEFTGRNYGYT

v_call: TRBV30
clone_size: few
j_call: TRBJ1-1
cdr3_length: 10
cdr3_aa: AWSPTGGLTF

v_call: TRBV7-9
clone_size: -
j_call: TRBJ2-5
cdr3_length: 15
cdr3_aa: ASSFPPASPGGETQY

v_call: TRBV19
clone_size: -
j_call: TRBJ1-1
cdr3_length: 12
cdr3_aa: ASSIGTGDGEAF

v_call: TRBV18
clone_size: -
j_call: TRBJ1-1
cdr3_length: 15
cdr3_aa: ASSPARAIGMNTEAF

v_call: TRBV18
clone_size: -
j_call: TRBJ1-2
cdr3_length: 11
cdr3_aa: ASSRGQSYGYT

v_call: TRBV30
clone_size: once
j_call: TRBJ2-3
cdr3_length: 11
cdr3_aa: AWSQGSTDTQY

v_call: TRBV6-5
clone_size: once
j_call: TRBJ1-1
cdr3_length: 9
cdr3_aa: ASSYLTEAF

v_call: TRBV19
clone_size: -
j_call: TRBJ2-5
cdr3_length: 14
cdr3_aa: ASSGLRGEGQETQY

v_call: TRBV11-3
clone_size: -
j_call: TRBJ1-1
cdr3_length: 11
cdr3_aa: ASSLNSNTEAF

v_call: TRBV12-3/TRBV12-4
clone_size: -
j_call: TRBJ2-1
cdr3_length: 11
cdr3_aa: ASRPPGYNEQF

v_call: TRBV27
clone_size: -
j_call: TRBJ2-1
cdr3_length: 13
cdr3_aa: ASSLSSGGGNEQF

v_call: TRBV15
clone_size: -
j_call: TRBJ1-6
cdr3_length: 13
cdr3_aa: ATSRDIQGFSPLH

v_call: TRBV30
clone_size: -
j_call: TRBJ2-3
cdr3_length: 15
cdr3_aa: AWRPKRGGINTDTQY

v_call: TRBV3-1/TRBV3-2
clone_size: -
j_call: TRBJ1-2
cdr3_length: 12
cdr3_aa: ASSRGTGNYGYT

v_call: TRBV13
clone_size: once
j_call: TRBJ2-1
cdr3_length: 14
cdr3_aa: ASSSQRVAVDNEQF

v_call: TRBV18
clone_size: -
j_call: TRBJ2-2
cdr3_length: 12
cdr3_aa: ASSPVTNTGELF

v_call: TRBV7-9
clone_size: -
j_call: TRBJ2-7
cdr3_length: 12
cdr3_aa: ASSKGLAAREQY

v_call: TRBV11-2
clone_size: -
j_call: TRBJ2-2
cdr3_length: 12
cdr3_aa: ASSPRGNTGELF

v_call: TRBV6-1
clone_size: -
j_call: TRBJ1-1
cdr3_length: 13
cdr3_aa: ASSEAHGGVTEAF